Shown below are 8 T cell receptor beta chains from a single sample sequenced in a study of regulatory T cells in long-lasting Graves disease. Building the TCR beta libraries relied on iRepertoire HTBI primers, and CDR3 regions underwent Arm-PCR. TCRdb re-derived calls from the multiplex PCR reads in MiXCR, one entry per CDR3 protein. Of about 470,000 distinct CDR3 sequences in the sample, roughly 20% were seen once. The time point was: persistent/refractory GD, antithyroid drugs over 5 years with positive TRAb. PBMCs provided the RNA from which the TCR library was made. Sequencing was performed on peripheral blood mononuclear cells (PBMCs), taken when the disease was refractory, from a patient treated with antithyroid drugs. These receptors all come from a female donor with Graves disease.

The rearrangement joins TRBV12-3 or TRBV12-4 to TRBJ1-4; TRBD1 matches 8 bases. This CDR3 has 13 residues. The V segment lost 6 bases and the J segment 8 bases; nucleotides outside the gene matches: 5. CDR3 region: CASSPGQVEKLFF. CDR3 bases: TGTGCCAGCAGCCCGGGACAGGTGGAAAAACTGTTTTTT.

The chain has TRBV9 and TRBJ2-7; TRBD2 might be the D (5 bases). The V end lost 3 bases, the J end lost 4 bases, and 11 bases lay between the germline ends. Germline V gives CDR1 SGDLS, CDR2 YYNGEE. This CDR3 is built from 13 residues. CDR3 in amino acids: CASSGSRGYEQYF. The CDR3, as DNA: TGTGCCAGCAGCGGGTCGAGAGGGTACGAGCAGTACTTC.

The chain uses TRBV6-1 and TRBJ2-7, with 7 bases matching TRBD2. Per germline, CDR1 MNHNS and CDR2 SASEGT. This CDR3 comprises 11 residues. V dropped 6 bases and J dropped 9; count of bases not matched to a gene: 5. This chain's CDR3 is CASRQLASQYF. The CDR3 coding sequence is TGTGCCAGCAGGCAACTAGCGTCGCAGTACTTC.

The rearrangement uses TRBV20-1 and TRBJ2-7, with D tentatively TRBD2 (5 bases). V lost 1 base, J lost 3 bases, and 13 bases lay in between. CDR1 DFQATT and CDR2 SNEGSKA come from the germline V gene (reference sequence). The length of the CDR3 is 14 residues. The DNA of the CDR3 is TGCAGTGCTAGAGGTCCCGGGAACTACTACGAGCAGTACTTC. It is translated as CSARGPGNYYEQYF.

This clonotype was recorded at least ten times. The gene calls are TRBV13 and TRBJ2-7, with 14 positions matching TRBD2. The CDR3 totals 16 residues. Germline V lookup: CDR1 PRHDT, CDR2 FYEKMQ (reference sequence). V dropped 3 bases and J dropped 2; count of bases not matched to a gene: 3. CDR3 residues: CASSFGTSGGPYEQYF. As DNA, the CDR3 is TGTGCCAGCAGCTTCGGGACTAGCGGGGGTCCCTACGAGCAGTACTTC.

This chain joins TRBV28 and TRBJ1-5; 10 positions agree with TRBD1. The CDR3 sequence is 15 residues long. The germline gives CDR1 MDHEN, CDR2 SYDVKM. V lost 3 bases to trimming and J lost 9 bases; unmatched junction nucleotides: 8. CDR3 residues: CASSFLGTGERPQHF. CDR3 bases: TGTGCCAGCAGTTTCTTAGGGACAGGGGAACGGCCCCAGCATTTT.

The rearrangement uses TRBV20-1 and TRBJ1-1; D perhaps matches TRBD1 (6 bases). Germline lookup yields CDR1 DFQATT and CDR2 SNEGSKA (reference sequence). The CDR3 has 14 amino acids. V was cut by 6 bases and J by 1 base, with 15 bases left in between. The CDR3 here is CSAKSTGTNTEAFF. CDR3 coding DNA: TGCAGTGCCAAGAGCACAGGGACGAACACTGAAGCTTTCTTT.

There are many counts of this clonotype. V usage is TRBV27 and J usage is TRBJ1-1; tentatively, D is TRBD1 (5 bases). The ends were cut back, 6 bases at V and 4 bases at J, with 9 bases in the middle. The V gene's germline CDR1 is MNHEY and CDR2 SMNVEV (reference sequence). The CDR3 covers 12 residues. DNA for the CDR3: TGTGCCAGCAGGCGGGGGGGCACTGAAGCTTTCTTT. Protein sequence: CASRRGGTEAFF.